The 7 T cell receptor beta chains below come from one sample, sequenced in a study of lymphopenia after photon versus proton radiotherapy. Clones were read by immunoSEQ multiplex PCR, and TCRdb kept only the in-frame ones, dropping some. This table has more than 80,000 clones, around four fifths appearing once. The sample consisted of peripheral blood, taken from a patient treated with proton-based radiotherapy. The receptors stem from a man in his 60s with pancreatic cancer.

J is TRBJ1-4 and V is TRBV28; no clear D. The CDR3 runs to 15 residues. The V gene's germline CDR1 is MDHEN and CDR2 SYDVKM. Trimming removed 0 bases at V and 8 bases at J, with 13 bases between. CDR3 sequence (DNA): TGTGCCAGCAGTTTATGGGGCCCCGGGGAAGAAAAACTGTTTTTT. The encoded protein is CASSLWGPGEEKLFF.

The V gene is TRBV7-9, the J gene TRBJ2-7; D is undetermined. Germline V gives CDR1 SEHNR, CDR2 FQNEAQ (reference sequence). This CDR3 has 15 amino acids. V was cut by 5 bases and J by 6 bases, with 20 bases left in between. The CDR3 coding sequence is TGTGCCAGCAGCGGGGTGGGTATTAGAGCCTCCGAGCAGTACTTC. It translates to CASSGVGIRASEQYF.

This clone was counted a few times. The chain employs TRBV30 and TRBJ1-5, with 9 nucleotides matching TRBD1. V lost 3 bases, J lost 9 bases, and 9 bases stayed unmatched. This CDR3 spans 14 amino acids. CDR1 GTSNPN and CDR2 SVGIG come from the germline V gene (reference sequence). CDR3 amino acids: CAWSKGQGGTPQHF. The DNA of the CDR3 is TGTGCCTGGAGCAAGGGACAGGGAGGGACGCCCCAGCATTTT.

DNA for the CDR3: TGTGCCAGCAGCCAAGGTAGGGGAAGCGATCAGCCCCAGCATTTT. This translates into CASSQGRGSDQPQHF. The chain recombines TRBV4-2 with TRBJ1-5, with D perhaps matching TRBD1 (5 bases). The germline CDR1 and CDR2 sequences are LGHNA and YNFKEQ. The V and J ends lost 1 base and 5 bases respectively, with 12 bases between them. The CDR3 totals 15 residues.

The chain employs TRBV6-4 and TRBJ2-1; 12 positions match TRBD2. The CDR3 has 15 residues. Germline V gives CDR1 MRHNA, CDR2 SNTAGT. The V gene end was trimmed by 5 bases and the J gene end by 5 bases; junction bases not matched to a gene: 4. CDR3 sequence: CASSLTSGRNNEQFF. DNA of the CDR3: TGTGCCAGCAGTCTGACTAGCGGGAGAAACAATGAGCAGTTCTTC.

The chain has TRBV2 and TRBJ1-2; D remains ambiguous. The CDR3 runs to 13 residues. Germline assignment: CDR1 SNHLY and CDR2 FYNNEI. V was pared by 2 bases and J by 0 bases, with 4 bases between. The CDR3 coding sequence is TGTGCCAGCAGTGAAACAGCTAACTATGGCTACACCTTC. Translation gives CASSETANYGYTF.

The chain is built from TRBV5-1 and TRBJ2-1; TRBD2 matches at 8 bases. V lost 1 base, J lost 5 bases, and 8 bases stayed unmatched. Looked up from germline, CDR1 is SGHRS and CDR2 is YFSETQ. The CDR3 consists of 16 residues. The DNA for the CDR3 is TGCGCCAGCAGCTTGACCTTTACTAGCGGCAACAATGAGCAGTTCTTC. Translated, it gives CASSLTFTSGNNEQFF. Full variable domain (missing parts from reference TRBV5-1 and TRBJ2-1): KAGVTQTPRYLIKTRGQQVTLSCSPISGHRSVSWYQQTPGQGLQFLFEYFSETQRNKGNFPGRFSGRQFSNSRSEMNVSTLELGDSALYLCASSLTFTSGNNEQFFGPGTRLTVL.